This entry lists 4 T cell receptor beta chains sequenced from one sample in a study of blood T cell repertoires in COVID-19. The data were produced by immunoSEQ multiplex PCR, yet TCRdb's version contains in-frame clones alone and is incomplete. The data hold about 170,000 clones, with roughly 80% observed a single time. The specimen was PBMCs or T cells enriched from blood (not recorded which). Receptors were obtained from a woman aged 50 to 60 who had recovered from COVID-19.

V usage is TRBV6-5 and J usage is TRBJ2-5; 8 positions agree with TRBD1. Per the germline V gene, CDR1 is MNHEY and CDR2 is SVGAGI. Trimming removed 8 bases from V and 3 bases from J; junction bases left unmatched: 5. This CDR3 is built from 13 residues. The CDR3 bases are TGTGCCAGCTCCCCGACAGGGGAAGAGACCCAGTACTTC. This encodes CASSPTGEETQYF.

The rearrangement links TRBV7-2 to TRBJ1-4; D not resolved. This CDR3 is 14 amino acids long. Germline loops: CDR1 SGHTA, CDR2 FQGNSA. V was trimmed by 5 bases and J by 8 bases, leaving 15 bases between them. The CDR3 reads CASSPDPGREKLFF. The DNA of the CDR3 is TGTGCCAGCAGCCCCGACCCAGGCAGAGAAAAACTGTTTTTT. Full variable domain (rest looked up from reference TRBV7-2 and TRBJ1-4): GAGVSQSPSNKVTEKGKDVELRCDPISGHTALYWYRQSLGQGLEFLIYFQGNSAPDKSGLPSDRFSAERTGGSVSTLTIQRTQQEDSAVYLCASSPDPGREKLFFGSGTQLSVL.

In the case of this clone: Other DNA sequences in the same sample also yield this CDR3. The V call is TRBV9, the J call TRBJ1-1, with 8 bases fitting TRBD1. Unmatched junction bases numbered 1, after V lost 0 bases and J lost 3 bases. CDR1 and CDR2 (germline): SGDLS, YYNGEE. CDR3 size: 14 residues. The CDR3 DNA reads TGTGCCAGCAGCGTAGGGACAGGGTACACTGAAGCTTTCTTT. Translating it yields CASSVGTGYTEAFF.

The chain carries TRBV20-1 and TRBJ2-7, with TRBD2 as a possible D gene (5 bases). The germline V gene has CDR1 DFQATT and CDR2 SNEGSKA (reference sequence). The CDR3 spans 13 residues. Trimming stripped 3 bases from V and 3 bases from J, with 12 bases between. The CDR3 sequence: CSASQGGYYEQYV. In nucleotides, the CDR3 is TGCAGTGCTAGTCAAGGCGGGTACTACGAGCAGTACGTC.